Below, one T cell receptor beta chain is given with its context. The source of the sample is a study of shared clonotypes between healthy human individuals. Cells designated naive CD8 were CD45RO-negative and were positively selected for CCR7, with terminally differentiated effector memory CD45RA+ cells excluded. Sequencing used immunoSEQ multiplex PCR; TCRdb keeps in-frame clones, though not all of them. The top ten hold around 1.1% of the sample, which has about 2 million clones, approximately 94% seen once. The specimen was naive CD8+ T cells sorted from blood. This TCR came from a man aged 18 to 35 in good health.

DNA of the CDR3: TGTGCCAGTAGTATCGGGAACGCTGGAAACACCATATATTTT. Protein: CASSIGNAGNTIYF. The rearrangement joins TRBV19 to TRBJ1-3; D gene uncertain. Trimming pared 3 bases from V and 2 bases from J, leaving 8 bases between. The germline V gene encodes CDR1 LNHDA and CDR2 SQIVND (reference sequence). The CDR3 runs to 14 residues.